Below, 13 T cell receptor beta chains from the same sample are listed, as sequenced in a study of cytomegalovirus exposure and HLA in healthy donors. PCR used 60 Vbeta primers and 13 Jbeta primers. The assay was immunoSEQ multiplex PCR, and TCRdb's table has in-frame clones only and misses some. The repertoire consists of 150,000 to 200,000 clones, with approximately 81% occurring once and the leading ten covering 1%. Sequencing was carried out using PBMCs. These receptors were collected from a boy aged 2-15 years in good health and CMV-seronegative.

This CDR3 is CASSSGDRVNTQYF. CDR3 nucleotides: TGTGCCAGCAGCTCCGGGGACAGGGTAAATACGCAGTATTTT. The rearrangement joins TRBV13 to TRBJ2-3; 9 bases align to TRBD1. Germline trimming cut 4 bases from V and 7 bases from J; bases unmatched to any gene: 6. Germline V lookup: CDR1 PRHDT, CDR2 FYEKMQ (reference sequence). The CDR3 has 14 residues.

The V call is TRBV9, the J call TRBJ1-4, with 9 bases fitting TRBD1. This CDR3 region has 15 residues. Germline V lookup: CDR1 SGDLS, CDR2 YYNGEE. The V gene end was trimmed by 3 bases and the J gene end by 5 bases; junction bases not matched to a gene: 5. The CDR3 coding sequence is TGTGCCAGCAGCGGGGGGGACAGGGTAAATGAAAAACTGTTTTTT. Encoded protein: CASSGGDRVNEKLFF.

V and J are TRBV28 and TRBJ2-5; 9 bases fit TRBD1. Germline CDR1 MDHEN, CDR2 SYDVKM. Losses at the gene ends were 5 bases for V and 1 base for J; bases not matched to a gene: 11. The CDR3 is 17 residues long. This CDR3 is CASSPLRGTGLQETQYF. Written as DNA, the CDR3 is TGTGCCAGCAGTCCCCTCCGGGGGACAGGGCTCCAAGAGACCCAGTACTTC. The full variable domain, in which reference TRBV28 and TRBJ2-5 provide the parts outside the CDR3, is DVKVTQSSRYLVKRTGEKVFLECVQDMDHENMFWYRQDPGLGLRLIYFSYDVKMKEKGDIPEGYSVSREKKERFSLILESASTNQTSMYLCASSPLRGTGLQETQYFGPGTRLLVL.

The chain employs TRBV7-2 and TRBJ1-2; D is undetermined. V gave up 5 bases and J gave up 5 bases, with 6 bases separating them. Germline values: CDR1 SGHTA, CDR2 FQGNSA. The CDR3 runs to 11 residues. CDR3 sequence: CASSVVYGYTF. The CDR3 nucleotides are TGTGCCAGCAGCGTAGTATATGGCTACACCTTC.

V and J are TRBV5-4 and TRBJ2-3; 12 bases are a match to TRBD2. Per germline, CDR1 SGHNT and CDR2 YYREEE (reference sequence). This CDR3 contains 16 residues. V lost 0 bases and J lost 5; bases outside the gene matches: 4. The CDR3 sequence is CASSLESSGGVDTQYF. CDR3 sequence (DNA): TGTGCCAGCAGCTTGGAATCTAGCGGGGGGGTAGATACGCAGTATTTT.

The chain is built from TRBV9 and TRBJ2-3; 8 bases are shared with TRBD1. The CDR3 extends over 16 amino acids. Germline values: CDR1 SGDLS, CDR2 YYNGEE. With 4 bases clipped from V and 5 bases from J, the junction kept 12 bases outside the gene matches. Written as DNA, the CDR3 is TGTGCCAGCAGCCCCCGTGGCAGGGGGCGCGTAGATACGCAGTATTTT. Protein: CASSPRGRGRVDTQYF.

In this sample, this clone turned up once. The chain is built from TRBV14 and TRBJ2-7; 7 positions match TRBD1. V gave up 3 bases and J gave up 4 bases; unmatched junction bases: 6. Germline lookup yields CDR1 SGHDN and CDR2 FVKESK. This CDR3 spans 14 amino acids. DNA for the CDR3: TGTGCCAGCAGCCATCCCGGGACAGTGTACGAGCAGTACTTC. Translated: CASSHPGTVYEQYF.

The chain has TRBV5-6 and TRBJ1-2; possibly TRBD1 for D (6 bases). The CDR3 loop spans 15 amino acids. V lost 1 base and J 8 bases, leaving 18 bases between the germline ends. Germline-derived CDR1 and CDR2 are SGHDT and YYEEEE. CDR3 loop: CASSLLDMPGDGYTF. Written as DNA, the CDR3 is TGTGCCAGCAGCTTGTTAGATATGCCAGGGGACGGCTACACCTTC.

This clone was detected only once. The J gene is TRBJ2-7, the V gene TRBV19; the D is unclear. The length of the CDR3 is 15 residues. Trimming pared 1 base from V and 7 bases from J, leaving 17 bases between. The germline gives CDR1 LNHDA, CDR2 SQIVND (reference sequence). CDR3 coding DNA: TGTGCCAGTAGTATAGTTGGTGGCGGTACTTCGGAGCAGTACTTC. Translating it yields CASSIVGGGTSEQYF.

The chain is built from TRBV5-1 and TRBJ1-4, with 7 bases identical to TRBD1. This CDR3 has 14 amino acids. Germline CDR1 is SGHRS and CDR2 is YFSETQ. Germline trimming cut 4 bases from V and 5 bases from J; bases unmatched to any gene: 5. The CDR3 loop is CASSTDRLNEKLFF. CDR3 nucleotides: TGCGCCAGCAGCACGGACAGGCTAAATGAAAAACTGTTTTTT.

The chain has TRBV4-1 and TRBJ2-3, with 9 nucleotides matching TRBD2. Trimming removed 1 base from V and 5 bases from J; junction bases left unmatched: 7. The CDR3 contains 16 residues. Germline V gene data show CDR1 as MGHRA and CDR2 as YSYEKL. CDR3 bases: TGCGCCAGCAGCCAAGCTGGCGGGGGGGCCGGAGATACGCAGTATTTT. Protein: CASSQAGGGAGDTQYF.

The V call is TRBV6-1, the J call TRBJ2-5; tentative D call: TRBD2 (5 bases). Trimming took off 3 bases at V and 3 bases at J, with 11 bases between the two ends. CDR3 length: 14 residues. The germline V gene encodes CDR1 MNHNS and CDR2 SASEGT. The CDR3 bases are TGTGCCAGCAGTGACCCCGGGAATGAAGAGACCCAGTACTTC. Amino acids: CASSDPGNEETQYF.

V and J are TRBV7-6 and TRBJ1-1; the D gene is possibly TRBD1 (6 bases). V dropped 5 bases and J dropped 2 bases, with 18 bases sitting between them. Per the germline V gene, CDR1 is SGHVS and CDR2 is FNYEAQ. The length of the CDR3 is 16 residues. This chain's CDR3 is CASSQWTVMLNTEAFF. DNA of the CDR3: TGTGCCAGCAGCCAATGGACAGTGATGCTAAACACTGAAGCTTTCTTT.